A selection of T cell receptor beta chains follows, all from one sample in a study of cytomegalovirus exposure and HLA in healthy donors. Using immunoSEQ multiplex PCR, the repertoire was profiled, and TCRdb retains in-frame clones only, with some absent. This table has approximately 150,000 clones, 70% to 80% appearing once. The sample taken for sequencing was PBMCs. Receptor source: a middle-aged woman in good health and CMV-seropositive. The CDR3 runs from the conserved cysteine through the conserved F or W. A D gene is named only where the DNA matches it firmly. Where a row states a size, it is once, few, many or the class of an expanded clone; other rows omit it.

>.|14|.|TRBJ1-2|TRBV7-9
CASSARGTNYGYTF
TGTGCCAGCAGCGCTAGGGGGACCAACTATGGCTACACCTTC
>.|16|TRBD1|TRBJ2-7|TRBV4-2
CASSEQRNRGAYEQYF
TGTGCCAGCAGCGAACAGCGAAACAGGGGCGCCTACGAGCAGTACTTC
>.|15|TRBD1|TRBJ1-5|TRBV7-8
CASSLTGQGSQPQHF
TGTGCCAGCAGCTTAACGGGACAGGGGAGTCAGCCCCAGCATTTT
>few|15|TRBD2|TRBJ2-3|TRBV30
CAWGVVAGFTDTQYF
TGTGCCTGGGGCGTAGTAGCGGGCTTCACAGATACGCAGTATTTT
>few|14|TRBD2|TRBJ2-5|TRBV5-4
CASSRVAGGETQYF
TGTGCCAGCAGCCGGGTAGCGGGAGGAGAGACCCAGTACTTC
>.|17|TRBD2|TRBJ2-1|TRBV7-9
CASSLLGGLAENNEQFF
TGTGCCAGCAGCTTATTGGGCGGACTAGCCGAAAACAATGAGCAGTTCTTC
>.|15|TRBD2|TRBJ2-7|TRBV28
CASSKATSGTGEQYF
TGTGCCAGCAGTAAAGCGACTAGCGGGACCGGCGAGCAGTACTTC
>.|15|TRBD1|TRBJ2-7|TRBV6-1
CASTEIGDSSYEQYF
TGTGCCAGCACCGAGATAGGGGACAGCTCCTACGAGCAGTACTTC
>.|15|.|TRBJ2-7|TRBV6-1
CASKFWATSSYEQYF
TGTGCCAGCAAGTTTTGGGCCACGAGCTCCTACGAGCAGTACTTC
>.|15|TRBD1|TRBJ1-5|TRBV5-5
CASSPDRGNFQPQHF
TGTGCCAGCAGCCCGGACAGGGGGAACTTTCAGCCCCAGCATTTT
>.|15|.|TRBJ1-4|TRBV11-3
CASSASGHLNEKLFF
TGTGCCAGCAGCGCGAGTGGGCACCTTAATGAAAAACTGTTTTTT
>.|14|.|TRBJ2-7|TRBV28
CASSPRGSTYEQYF
TGTGCCAGCAGTCCAAGGGGGTCAACCTACGAGCAGTACTTC
>.|13|TRBD1|TRBJ1-3|TRBV6-5
CASSQTTGQDSYF
TGTGCCAGCAGTCAGACGACCGGACAGGATTCATATTTT
>.|13|TRBD1|TRBJ1-1|TRBV2
CASSGTGGGEAFF
TGTGCCAGCAGCGGGACAGGGGGCGGTGAAGCTTTCTTT
>.|11|.|TRBJ1-2|TRBV20-1
CSAINRAGYTF
TGCAGTGCTATCAACAGGGCTGGCTACACCTTC
>.|19|.|TRBJ2-6|TRBV1
CTSSQGEAGIPSGANVLTF
TGCACCAGCAGCCAAGGAGAGGCAGGGATCCCCTCTGGGGCCAACGTCCTGACTTTC
>.|14|.|TRBJ1-1|TRBV5-8
CASNFQGGNTEAFF
TGTGCCAGCAACTTTCAGGGAGGGAACACTGAAGCTTTCTTT
>once|15|TRBD2|TRBJ2-1|TRBV18
CASSPPSGRVGEQFF
TGTGCCAGCTCACCACCTAGCGGGAGGGTGGGTGAGCAGTTCTTC
>.|16|.|TRBJ1-2|TRBV11-2
CASSPFDRLENYGYTF
TGTGCCAGCAGCCCCTTCGACAGGTTGGAAAACTATGGCTACACCTTC
>.|14|.|TRBJ2-4|TRBV2
CASSERGPKDIQYF
TGTGCCAGCAGTGAGAGAGGGCCTAAGGACATTCAGTACTTC
>once|15|.|TRBJ2-5|TRBV18
CASSPQAVFKETQYF
TGTGCCAGCTCACCGCAAGCGGTCTTTAAAGAGACCCAGTACTTC
>.|15|TRBD1|TRBJ2-7|TRBV18
CASSPPGTGSYEQYF
TGTGCCAGCTCACCGCCCGGGACAGGGTCCTACGAGCAGTACTTC
>.|13|TRBD1|TRBJ1-4|TRBV5-1
CASSFTGDEKLFF
TGCGCCAGCAGCTTTACAGGGGATGAAAAACTGTTTTTT
>.|11|.|TRBJ2-5|TRBV11-3
CASSIQETQYF
TGTGCCAGCTCTATTCAAGAGACCCAGTACTTC
>.|13|.|TRBJ2-7|TRBV2
CASGTIGGYEQYF
TGTGCCAGCGGGACCATAGGGGGCTACGAGCAGTACTTC
>.|14|.|TRBJ2-7|TRBV6-1
CASSEQVTSYEQYF
TGTGCCAGCAGTGAACAGGTGACCTCCTACGAGCAGTACTTC
>.|15|TRBD2|TRBJ2-7|TRBV18
CASSPGLAATYEQYF
TGTGCCAGCTCACCAGGACTAGCTGCCACCTACGAGCAGTACTTC
>.|15|TRBD1|TRBJ1-1|TRBV6-6
CASTKPGQGVVEAFF
TGTGCCAGCACCAAACCGGGACAGGGGGTGGTTGAAGCTTTCTTT
>.|14|TRBD1|TRBJ2-1|TRBV15
CATSRVTGDNEQFF
TGTGCCACCAGCAGAGTTACAGGGGACAATGAGCAGTTCTTC
>.|16|.|TRBJ2-2|TRBV11-2
CASSFNRGTNTGELFF
TGTGCCAGCAGCTTCAATCGGGGAACGAACACCGGGGAGCTGTTTTTT
>.|15|.|TRBJ2-1|TRBV7-2
CASSRPPGNHNEQFF
TGTGCCAGCAGCCGACCACCCGGGAATCACAATGAGCAGTTCTTC
>.|11|.|TRBJ2-7|TRBV6-1
CASTRVYEQYF
TGTGCCAGCACGCGTGTCTACGAGCAGTACTTC
>.|13|.|TRBJ1-6|TRBV4-1
CASSQDGESPLHF
TGCGCCAGCAGCCAAGATGGGGAGTCACCCCTCCACTTT
>.|15|TRBD2|TRBJ2-3|TRBV6-6
CASWGLREGTDTQYF
TGTGCCAGCTGGGGTTTGCGGGAGGGCACAGATACGCAGTATTTT
>.|15|.|TRBJ1-1|TRBV2
CASRVDSPATTEAFF
TGTGCCAGCAGGGTAGACAGCCCTGCCACCACTGAAGCTTTCTTT
>.|13|.|TRBJ2-5|TRBV6-5
CASMAGAVETQYF
TGTGCCAGCATGGCAGGCGCCGTGGAGACCCAGTACTTC
>.|15|TRBD2|TRBJ2-5|TRBV5-1
CASRDLGLAEETQYF
TGCGCCAGCAGGGACCTCGGACTAGCGGAAGAGACCCAGTACTTC
>.|15|TRBD2|TRBJ2-7|TRBV6-1
CASSGFPSGNYEQYF
TGTGCCAGCAGTGGATTTCCTAGCGGGAACTACGAGCAGTACTTC
>few|15|TRBD1|TRBJ2-5|TRBV2
CASRTTRTGGETQYF
TGTGCCAGCAGGACGACGAGGACAGGGGGGGAGACCCAGTACTTC
>few|14|.|TRBJ1-1|TRBV7-9
CASSPSQVNTEAFF
TGTGCCAGCAGCCCATCCCAGGTGAACACTGAAGCTTTCTTT
>.|16|TRBD1|TRBJ1-4|TRBV5-6
CASSHRQGNYNEKLFF
TGTGCCAGCAGCCATAGACAGGGGAATTACAATGAAAAACTGTTTTTT
>.|13|.|TRBJ2-2|TRBV27
CASGTLNTGELFF
TGTGCCAGCGGGACTTTGAACACCGGGGAGCTGTTTTTT